These T cell receptor beta chains were read from a single sample in a study of T-cell memory formation after mild COVID-19. TCRdb reprocessed the 5' RACE reads with MiXCR, giving one entry per CDR3 protein. The repertoire holds 580,000 or so distinct CDR3 sequences, 15% to 20% seen once, with approximately 8.1% in the top ten. Specimen: PBMCs or a T cell subset sorted from them (not recorded which). The receptors stem from an adult woman who had mild COVID-19 (a few samples of this study predate the infection). Cell type and time point are not known. Both conserved end residues are part of each CDR3. D genes are given only for firm matches. Clone size appears in some rows only: once, few, many, or a class for an expanded clone.

J gene: TRBJ1-2
V gene: TRBV14
clone size: few
D gene: -
CDR3 protein: CASSQVRGSGYTF
CDR3 DNA: TGTGCCAGCAGCCAAGTACGGGGGAGCGGCTACACCTTC

J gene: TRBJ1-2
V gene: TRBV18
clone size: few
D gene: TRBD1
CDR3 protein: CASSRQGTNYGYTF
CDR3 DNA: TGTGCCAGCTCCCGACAGGGGACTAACTATGGCTACACCTTC

J gene: TRBJ2-3
V gene: TRBV10-3
clone size: few
D gene: TRBD2
CDR3 protein: CAISAPSRGADTQYF
CDR3 DNA: TGTGCCATCAGTGCCCCCTCGCGGGGGGCAGATACGCAGTATTTT

J gene: TRBJ1-5
V gene: TRBV2
clone size: -
D gene: TRBD1
CDR3 protein: CASSGDRVRQPQHF
CDR3 DNA: TGTGCCAGCAGTGGGGACAGGGTCAGACAGCCCCAGCATTTT

J gene: TRBJ1-6
V gene: TRBV7-2
clone size: few
D gene: -
CDR3 protein: CASSLQGRIDSPLHF
CDR3 DNA: TGTGCCAGCAGCCTGCAGGGGCGAATCGATTCACCCCTCCACTTT

J gene: TRBJ1-1
V gene: TRBV12-3/TRBV12-4
clone size: -
D gene: -
CDR3 protein: CASSDGQTKAFF
CDR3 DNA: TGTGCCAGCAGTGACGGACAGACTAAAGCTTTCTTT

J gene: TRBJ2-7
V gene: TRBV24-1
clone size: few
D gene: -
CDR3 protein: CATSAGLLYEQYF
CDR3 DNA: TGTGCCACCAGTGCGGGACTCCTCTACGAGCAGTACTTC

J gene: TRBJ2-5
V gene: TRBV20-1
clone size: many
D gene: -
CDR3 protein: CSARVQETQYF
CDR3 DNA: TGCAGTGCTAGGGTACAAGAGACCCAGTACTTC

J gene: TRBJ1-1
V gene: TRBV11-2
clone size: -
D gene: -
CDR3 protein: CASSLRGSLNTEAFF
CDR3 DNA: TGTGCCAGCAGCTTAAGGGGCAGTCTGAACACTGAAGCTTTCTTT

J gene: TRBJ2-3
V gene: TRBV12-5
clone size: -
D gene: TRBD2
CDR3 protein: CASGLVRRGVSTDTQYF
CDR3 DNA: TGTGCTAGTGGTTTGGTCCGGCGGGGGGTAAGCACAGATACGCAGTATTTT

J gene: TRBJ2-3
V gene: TRBV9
clone size: few
D gene: TRBD1
CDR3 protein: CASSVEGQGSTDTQYF
CDR3 DNA: TGTGCCAGCAGCGTAGAGGGACAGGGGTCCACAGATACGCAGTATTTT

J gene: TRBJ1-2
V gene: TRBV30
clone size: many
D gene: TRBD1
CDR3 protein: CAWRVPTGDGAGYTF
CDR3 DNA: TGTGCCTGGAGAGTTCCAACAGGGGACGGGGCTGGCTACACCTTC

J gene: TRBJ1-5
V gene: TRBV30
clone size: many
D gene: -
CDR3 protein: CAWSVDSNQPQHF
CDR3 DNA: TGTGCCTGGAGTGTAGACAGCAATCAGCCCCAGCATTTT

J gene: TRBJ2-7
V gene: TRBV19
clone size: few
D gene: -
CDR3 protein: CASSIGPSGEQYF
CDR3 DNA: TGTGCCAGTAGTATAGGGCCCTCAGGTGAGCAGTACTTC

J gene: TRBJ1-5
V gene: TRBV27
clone size: -
D gene: TRBD1
CDR3 protein: CASSSIQGGNQPQHF
CDR3 DNA: TGTGCCAGCAGTTCGATACAGGGGGGGAATCAGCCCCAGCATTTT

J gene: TRBJ2-7
V gene: TRBV4-3
clone size: -
D gene: TRBD1
CDR3 protein: CASSQGQGKPYEQYF
CDR3 DNA: TGCGCCAGCAGCCAGGGACAGGGGAAACCCTACGAGCAGTACTTC

J gene: TRBJ1-2
V gene: TRBV19
clone size: -
D gene: TRBD1
CDR3 protein: CASSLDRASGYTF
CDR3 DNA: TGTGCCAGTAGCTTGGACAGGGCGAGTGGCTACACCTTC

J gene: TRBJ2-6
V gene: TRBV5-1
clone size: -
D gene: -
CDR3 protein: CASRSGQYFSGANVLTF
CDR3 DNA: TGCGCCAGCAGATCGGGACAATATTTTTCTGGGGCCAACGTCCTGACTTTC

J gene: TRBJ2-5
V gene: TRBV25-1
clone size: -
D gene: -
CDR3 protein: CASSEQRGLGKTQYF
CDR3 DNA: TGTGCCAGCAGTGAGCAACGGGGTCTGGGAAAGACCCAGTACTTC

J gene: TRBJ2-7
V gene: TRBV28
clone size: once
D gene: -
CDR3 protein: CASARGRLSPSTYEQYF
CDR3 DNA: TGTGCCAGCGCCCGGGGCCGCCTCTCCCCTTCTACCTACGAGCAGTACTTC

J gene: TRBJ2-1
V gene: TRBV20-1
clone size: -
D gene: -
CDR3 protein: CSARARPDEQFF
CDR3 DNA: TGCAGTGCTAGAGCCCGGCCGGATGAGCAGTTCTTC

J gene: TRBJ2-1
V gene: TRBV7-6
clone size: -
D gene: TRBD1
CDR3 protein: CASSLATRDRGYYNEQFF
CDR3 DNA: TGTGCCAGCAGCTTAGCCACCCGGGACAGGGGTTACTACAATGAGCAGTTCTTC

J gene: TRBJ1-2
V gene: TRBV15
clone size: -
D gene: -
CDR3 protein: CATRDRRAANYGYTF
CDR3 DNA: TGTGCCACCAGAGACAGACGCGCTGCTAACTATGGCTACACCTTC

J gene: TRBJ2-4
V gene: TRBV12-3/TRBV12-4
clone size: few
D gene: -
CDR3 protein: CASSLGGVAKNIQYF
CDR3 DNA: TGTGCCAGCAGTTTAGGGGGGGTGGCCAAAAACATTCAGTACTTC

J gene: TRBJ2-7
V gene: TRBV5-1
clone size: few
D gene: TRBD2
CDR3 protein: CASSPGTSTDEQYF
CDR3 DNA: TGCGCCAGCAGCCCCGGGACTAGCACAGACGAGCAGTACTTC

J gene: TRBJ2-7
V gene: TRBV25-1
clone size: few
D gene: -
CDR3 protein: CASSDILTGVYEQYF
CDR3 DNA: TGTGCCAGCAGTGACATTTTGACCGGCGTCTACGAGCAGTACTTC

J gene: TRBJ1-3
V gene: TRBV11-2
clone size: few
D gene: -
CDR3 protein: CASSLEPGNTIYF
CDR3 DNA: TGTGCCAGCAGCTTGGAGCCTGGAAACACCATATATTTT

J gene: TRBJ1-1
V gene: TRBV5-1
clone size: few
D gene: TRBD1
CDR3 protein: CASSLQGQMGTEAFF
CDR3 DNA: TGCGCCAGCAGCCTTCAGGGACAGATGGGCACTGAAGCTTTCTTT

J gene: TRBJ1-2
V gene: TRBV20-1
clone size: few
D gene: -
CDR3 protein: CSAPVGINYGYTF
CDR3 DNA: TGCAGTGCTCCCGTGGGCATCAACTATGGCTACACCTTC

J gene: TRBJ2-3
V gene: TRBV4-1
clone size: many
D gene: -
CDR3 protein: CASTTKRDRTTDTQYF
CDR3 DNA: TGCGCCAGCACCACCAAGAGAGACAGGACCACAGATACGCAGTATTTT

J gene: TRBJ2-1
V gene: TRBV10-2
clone size: -
D gene: -
CDR3 protein: CASTPGQLINEQFF
CDR3 DNA: TGCGCCAGCACGCCGGGACAACTAATCAATGAGCAGTTCTTC

J gene: TRBJ2-1
V gene: TRBV24-1
clone size: -
D gene: -
CDR3 protein: CATSDATLDKHNEQFF
CDR3 DNA: TGTGCCACCAGTGATGCAACTCTAGATAAGCACAATGAGCAGTTCTTC

J gene: TRBJ1-5
V gene: TRBV6-2/TRBV6-3
clone size: -
D gene: -
CDR3 protein: CASSYSMGNQPQHF
CDR3 DNA: TGTGCCAGCAGTTACTCGATGGGCAATCAGCCCCAGCATTTT

J gene: TRBJ1-6
V gene: TRBV5-1
clone size: -
D gene: -
CDR3 protein: CASSGGDGDNSPLHF
CDR3 DNA: TGCGCCAGCAGCGGGGGGGACGGAGATAATTCACCCCTCCACTTT

J gene: TRBJ1-1
V gene: TRBV7-9
clone size: few
D gene: -
CDR3 protein: CASRARGQNTEAFF
CDR3 DNA: TGTGCCAGCCGAGCGAGGGGTCAGAACACTGAAGCTTTCTTT

J gene: TRBJ1-1
V gene: TRBV12-3/TRBV12-4
clone size: few
D gene: TRBD1
CDR3 protein: CASSPSGGRTEAFF
CDR3 DNA: TGTGCCAGCAGCCCATCAGGGGGCCGCACTGAAGCTTTCTTT

J gene: TRBJ2-1
V gene: TRBV20-1
clone size: many
D gene: TRBD2
CDR3 protein: CSAPRGVVAGYNSYNEQFF
CDR3 DNA: TGCAGTGCTCCCCGCGGAGTAGTAGCGGGGTACAACTCCTACAATGAGCAGTTCTTC

J gene: TRBJ2-7
V gene: TRBV12-3/TRBV12-4
clone size: few
D gene: -
CDR3 protein: CASTRDHTYEQYF
CDR3 DNA: TGTGCCAGCACCCGGGACCACACCTACGAGCAGTACTTC

J gene: TRBJ2-7
V gene: TRBV10-3
clone size: -
D gene: TRBD1
CDR3 protein: CAISVGTGTTNEQYF
CDR3 DNA: TGTGCCATCAGTGTGGGGACAGGGACTACTAACGAGCAGTACTTC

J gene: TRBJ2-7
V gene: TRBV5-1
clone size: few
D gene: -
CDR3 protein: CASSFVAGSGSYEQYF
CDR3 DNA: TGCGCCAGCAGCTTCGTGGCGGGATCGGGCTCCTACGAGCAGTACTTC

J gene: TRBJ2-5
V gene: TRBV6-5
clone size: few
D gene: -
CDR3 protein: CASSYRQGPRAETQYF
CDR3 DNA: TGTGCCAGCAGTTATCGGCAGGGCCCGAGAGCGGAGACCCAGTACTTC

J gene: TRBJ1-4
V gene: TRBV12-3/TRBV12-4
clone size: -
D gene: TRBD1
CDR3 protein: CASSRGGAGEKLFF
CDR3 DNA: TGTGCCAGCAGTCGAGGGGGCGCGGGTGAAAAACTGTTTTTT

J gene: TRBJ1-6
V gene: TRBV4-3
clone size: few
D gene: TRBD1
CDR3 protein: CASSRDRGRSPLHF
CDR3 DNA: TGCGCCAGCAGCCGTGACAGGGGCCGTTCACCCCTCCACTTT

J gene: TRBJ1-2
V gene: TRBV5-1
clone size: many
D gene: -
CDR3 protein: CASSLTNYGYTF
CDR3 DNA: TGCGCCAGCAGCTTGACTAACTATGGCTACACCTTC

J gene: TRBJ2-1
V gene: TRBV18
clone size: few
D gene: -
CDR3 protein: CASSPPWVLSYNEQFF
CDR3 DNA: TGTGCCAGCTCACCACCGTGGGTACTCTCCTACAATGAGCAGTTCTTC

J gene: TRBJ1-5
V gene: TRBV12-3/TRBV12-4
clone size: -
D gene: -
CDR3 protein: CAISLMQGSTRRNQPQHF
CDR3 DNA: TGTGCCATCAGTTTAATGCAGGGGTCCACCCGGCGGAATCAGCCCCAGCATTTT

J gene: TRBJ1-1
V gene: TRBV29-1
clone size: -
D gene: TRBD1
CDR3 protein: CSVGQGYTEAFF
CDR3 DNA: TGCAGCGTGGGACAGGGGTACACTGAAGCTTTCTTT

J gene: TRBJ2-3
V gene: TRBV7-2
clone size: few
D gene: TRBD2
CDR3 protein: CASRGLAGGNTDTQYF
CDR3 DNA: TGTGCCAGCAGGGGGCTAGCGGGAGGAAACACAGATACGCAGTATTTT

J gene: TRBJ2-5
V gene: TRBV15
clone size: -
D gene: -
CDR3 protein: CATSRDRDGGWETQYF
CDR3 DNA: TGTGCCACCAGCAGAGACCGAGATGGAGGATGGGAGACCCAGTACTTC

J gene: TRBJ1-2
V gene: TRBV15
clone size: many
D gene: -
CDR3 protein: CATSRGNYGYTF
CDR3 DNA: TGTGCCACCAGTCGCGGCAACTATGGCTACACCTTC

J gene: TRBJ1-4
V gene: TRBV7-9
clone size: -
D gene: TRBD1
CDR3 protein: CAIFPGQGARTNEKLFF
CDR3 DNA: TGTGCCATTTTTCCGGGACAGGGGGCCAGAACTAATGAAAAACTGTTTTTT

J gene: TRBJ2-3
V gene: TRBV7-9
clone size: -
D gene: -
CDR3 protein: CASSYDRDSDTQYF
CDR3 DNA: TGTGCCAGCAGTTACGACAGGGACTCAGATACGCAGTATTTT

J gene: TRBJ2-7
V gene: TRBV2
clone size: -
D gene: -
CDR3 protein: CASSLDTDYEQYF
CDR3 DNA: TGTGCCAGCAGCTTAGACACGGACTACGAGCAGTACTTC

J gene: TRBJ2-7
V gene: TRBV20-1
clone size: few
D gene: TRBD1
CDR3 protein: CSASRDRLYEQYF
CDR3 DNA: TGCAGTGCTAGCCGGGACAGGCTTTACGAGCAGTACTTC

J gene: TRBJ2-2
V gene: TRBV25-1
clone size: -
D gene: TRBD1
CDR3 protein: CASSENRDRSNTGELFF
CDR3 DNA: TGTGCCAGCAGTGAAAACCGGGACAGGTCGAACACCGGGGAGCTGTTTTTT

J gene: TRBJ1-1
V gene: TRBV19
clone size: few
D gene: -
CDR3 protein: CASSDRRNTEAFF
CDR3 DNA: TGTGCCAGTAGTGACCGCCGGAACACTGAAGCTTTCTTT

J gene: TRBJ1-2
V gene: TRBV24-1
clone size: -
D gene: -
CDR3 protein: CATSGIFVSGTYGYTF
CDR3 DNA: TGTGCCACCAGCGGCATATTTGTCTCGGGGACCTATGGCTACACCTTC